A selection of T cell receptor beta chains follows, all from one sample in a study of Graves' ophthalmopathy and Graves' hyperthyroidism. TCRdb itself ran the multiplex PCR reads through MiXCR, one entry per CDR3 protein. This table has about 550,000 distinct CDR3 sequences, approximately 37% appearing once. Sample: peripheral blood or thyroid tissue (not recorded which). Receptors were obtained from an adult man with Graves' hyperthyroidism. The CDR3 runs from the conserved cysteine through the conserved F or W. The D gene is left open where the match is weak. Size is stated for part of the rows, as once, few or many counts, or as a class when the clone is expanded.

d_gene,abundance,v_gene,j_gene,CDR3nt,CDR3aa
TRBD2,.,TRBV6-5,TRBJ2-2,TGTGCCACCATTCGGGGACAGGGACTAGCGGGGCCCGGGGAGCTGTTTTTT,CATIRGQGLAGPGELFF
TRBD2,.,TRBV29-1,TRBJ2-1,TGCAGCGTTGGGGAAGCGGGAGGGTACAATGAGCAGTTCTTC,CSVGEAGGYNEQFF
TRBD1,.,TRBV29-1,TRBJ2-7,TGCAGTGCTATCGCGACAGGGCACGAGCAGTACTTC,CSAIATGHEQYF
TRBD2,many,TRBV7-9,TRBJ2-7,TGTGCCAGCACCGTAGCGGGAGCGCCCTACGAGCAGTACTTC,CASTVAGAPYEQYF
.,.,TRBV20-1,TRBJ1-2,TGCAGTGCCAGCAGTGAGAACTATGGCTACACCTTC,CSASSENYGYTF
TRBD1,few,TRBV7-9,TRBJ2-7,TGTGCCAGCAGCTCCCCCTCTCCGGGACAGGGGAACATCTACGAGCAGTACTTC,CASSSPSPGQGNIYEQYF
TRBD1,.,TRBV24-1,TRBJ2-3,TGTGCCACCAGTGCCCCACTGACAGGGGCGGCAGATACGCAGTATTTT,CATSAPLTGAADTQYF
TRBD2,.,TRBV7-8,TRBJ2-7,TGTGCCAGCAGCCAAGATCGATCGACTAGCGGCTCCTACGAGCAGTACTTC,CASSQDRSTSGSYEQYF
.,many,TRBV29-1,TRBJ1-1,TGCAGCGTTGAAGACCCCTTTGAAGGGACCACCACTGAAGCTTTCTTT,CSVEDPFEGTTTEAFF
.,.,TRBV5-6,TRBJ2-2,TGTGCCAGCAGCTTGGACCTCACAGGGTTGAACACCGGGGAGCTGTTTTTT,CASSLDLTGLNTGELFF
TRBD1,.,TRBV7-2,TRBJ1-3,TGTGCCAGCAGCGACCGGGACAGGGGGGGAAACACCATATATTTT,CASSDRDRGGNTIYF
.,many,TRBV29-1,TRBJ1-1,TGCAGCGTTGTGTCGAACTTAAACACTGAAGCTTTCTTT,CSVVSNLNTEAFF
.,.,TRBV25-1,TRBJ1-4,TGTGCCAGCTCACCTCGACCAACCTCAGGCACTAATGAAAAACTGTTTTTT,CASSPRPTSGTNEKLFF
.,many,TRBV2,TRBJ2-5,TGTGCCAGCAGTGAAGCGCTAGGGGAGACCCAGTACTTC,CASSEALGETQYF
TRBD1,few,TRBV24-1,TRBJ1-2,TGTGCCAGCAGCCAAGGGGACAGAGGGAACTATGGCTACACCTTC,CASSQGDRGNYGYTF
TRBD1,few,TRBV12-3/TRBV12-4,TRBJ2-7,TGTGCCAGCACCCCTGAAGCCGGGACAGGGGTAAGGGAGCAGTACTTC,CASTPEAGTGVREQYF
.,.,TRBV6-1,TRBJ2-2,TGTGCCAGCAGTGAATTTTGGGGGACGAACACCGGGGAGCTGTTTTTT,CASSEFWGTNTGELFF
.,.,TRBV28,TRBJ1-1,TGTGCCAGCAGTTTAGGGAGAGGTGAAGCTTTCTTT,CASSLGRGEAFF
.,.,TRBV10-3,TRBJ1-5,TGTGCCATCAGTGAGTCGATCTCGTTAGGTCAGCCCCAGCATTTT,CAISESISLGQPQHF
TRBD2,few,TRBV10-3,TRBJ2-5,TGTGCCAGCAGGTGGCGGACTAGCGGGGGGGAGACCCAGTACTTC,CASRWRTSGGETQYF
.,many,TRBV5-4,TRBJ2-6,TGTGCCAGCAGCTTGGGAGGGTTGGGATCGGGGGCCAACGTCCTGACTTTC,CASSLGGLGSGANVLTF
.,few,TRBV6-5,TRBJ1-1,TGTGCCAGCACCCCAAGAGGCGGAGTCACTGAAGCTTTCTTT,CASTPRGGVTEAFF
.,.,TRBV7-9,TRBJ2-7,TGTGCCAGCAACTTAACGGGCTACGAGCAGTACTTC,CASNLTGYEQYF
.,few,TRBV29-1,TRBJ2-3,TGCAGCGTTGAAGATGAAGAAGGGAAGTCGACAGATACGCAGTATTTT,CSVEDEEGKSTDTQYF
TRBD1,.,TRBV5-6,TRBJ1-2,TGTGCCAGCAGATCCGGGACAGGGTACCTTGGCTACACCTTC,CASRSGTGYLGYTF
.,many,TRBV2,TRBJ1-2,TGTGCCAGCAGTGAAGCTGGCGAGCCAGGGAATGGCTACACCTTC,CASSEAGEPGNGYTF
.,many,TRBV6-6,TRBJ2-5,TGTGCCAGCAGTCGTCTTCAAGAGACCCAGTACTTC,CASSRLQETQYF
.,.,TRBV7-9,TRBJ1-2,TGTGCCGGCGTGGGGAATTATGGCTACACCTTC,CAGVGNYGYTF
.,.,TRBV3-1,TRBJ1-1,TGTGCCAGCAGCCAAGTCGGTTCGAGCCCGAAGAACACTGAAGCTTTCTTT,CASSQVGSSPKNTEAFF
.,few,TRBV30,TRBJ2-7,TGTGCCTATGGAGAGTACGAGCAGTACTTC,CAYGEYEQYF
TRBD1,.,TRBV9,TRBJ1-2,TGTGCCAGCAGGCGAATAACCCGGGACAGGGGGCTGGATGGCTACACCTTC,CASRRITRDRGLDGYTF
.,.,TRBV25-1,TRBJ2-2,TGTGCCAGCAGTTTAGCCGGGCAGGGAGGCGGGGAGCTGTTTTTT,CASSLAGQGGGELFF
.,few,TRBV7-9,TRBJ1-2,TGTGCCAGCAGAACGGAGCACTGGTATGGCTACACCTTC,CASRTEHWYGYTF
.,.,TRBV10-3,TRBJ1-2,TGTGCCAGCAGTGAAGCGCTATCCGGGCCCGTATATGGCTACACCTTC,CASSEALSGPVYGYTF
.,.,TRBV2,TRBJ2-7,TGTGCCAGCAGTGGAACAAGGGCCAACCCAACCTACGAGCAGTACTTC,CASSGTRANPTYEQYF
.,many,TRBV2,TRBJ1-1,TGTGCCAGCGGATACAACACTGAAGCTTTCTTT,CASGYNTEAFF
.,many,TRBV4-1,TRBJ1-1,TGCGCCAGCAGCTTCCAGGCCGAATACACTGAAGCTTTCTTT,CASSFQAEYTEAFF
TRBD1,.,TRBV10-3,TRBJ1-4,TGTGCCATCAGTGAGTTGGACAGGGGAGAACTGTTTTTT,CAISELDRGELFF
TRBD1,many,TRBV7-8,TRBJ2-5,TGTGCCAGCAGCTCGCGGCACACAGGGGGGACCCAAGAGACCCAGTACTTC,CASSSRHTGGTQETQYF
.,many,TRBV10-1,TRBJ1-1,TGCGCCAGCAGTGAGTCGGGGGACACTGAAGCTTTCTTT,CASSESGDTEAFF
.,.,TRBV7-9,TRBJ1-2,TGTGCCACTAAACAGGGACAAGGCTACACCTTC,CATKQGQGYTF
.,many,TRBV7-9,TRBJ1-2,TGTGCCAGCACCTCTAGTCTCACAACACGGCACTATGGCTACACCTTC,CASTSSLTTRHYGYTF
TRBD1,.,TRBV5-1,TRBJ1-2,TGCGCCAGCAGCGTGGCAGGGACAGGGGACTATGGCTACACCTTC,CASSVAGTGDYGYTF
.,.,TRBV6-5,TRBJ1-5,TGTGCCAGCAGTTACTCGGGGATCGACAATCAGCCCCAGCATTTT,CASSYSGIDNQPQHF